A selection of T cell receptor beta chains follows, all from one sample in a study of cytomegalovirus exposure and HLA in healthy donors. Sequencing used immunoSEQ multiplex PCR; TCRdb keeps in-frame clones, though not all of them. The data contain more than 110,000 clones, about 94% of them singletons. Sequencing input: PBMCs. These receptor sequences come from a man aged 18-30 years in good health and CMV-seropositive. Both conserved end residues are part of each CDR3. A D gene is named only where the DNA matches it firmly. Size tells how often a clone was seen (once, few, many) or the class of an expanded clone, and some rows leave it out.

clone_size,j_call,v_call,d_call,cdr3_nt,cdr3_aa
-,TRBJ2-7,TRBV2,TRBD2,TGTGCCAGCAGGTTTGGCGTAACGGGAGGGTACGAGCAGTACTTC,CASRFGVTGGYEQYF
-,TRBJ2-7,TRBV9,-,TGTGCCAGCAGCTTAGGCGCTCTCTCCTACGAGCAGTACTTC,CASSLGALSYEQYF
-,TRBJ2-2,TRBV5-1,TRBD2,TGCGCCAGCAGCGCCCAAGCGGGAGGCTACACCGGGGAGCTGTTTTTT,CASSAQAGGYTGELFF
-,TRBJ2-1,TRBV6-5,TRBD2,TGTGCCAGCAGTTTAACAGCGGGAAACAATGAGCAGTTCTTC,CASSLTAGNNEQFF
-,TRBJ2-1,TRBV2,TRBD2,TGTGCCAGCAGTGGGACTAGCGGGAGAGATGAGCAGTTCTTC,CASSGTSGRDEQFF
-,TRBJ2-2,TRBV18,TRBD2,TGTGCCAGCTCAAAGCGACCGGGACTAGAATTTTCCGGGGAGCTGTTTTTT,CASSKRPGLEFSGELFF
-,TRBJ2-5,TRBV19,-,TGTGCCAGTAGTCAGGGCTCAGAGACCCAGTACTTC,CASSQGSETQYF
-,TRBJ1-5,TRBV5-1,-,TGCGCCAGCAGCTCCCCCGGGTCGAGGGATCAGCCCCAGCATTTT,CASSSPGSRDQPQHF
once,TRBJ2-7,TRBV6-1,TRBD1,TGTGCCAGCAGTGTAGACAGGGTGGCCTCCTACGAGCAGTACTTC,CASSVDRVASYEQYF
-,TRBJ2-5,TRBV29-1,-,TGCAGCGTTGAAAAAGGAGGGGTTCAAGAGACCCAGTACTTC,CSVEKGGVQETQYF
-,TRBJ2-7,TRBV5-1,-,TGCGCCAGCAGTTCAAACTACGAGCAGTACTTC,CASSSNYEQYF
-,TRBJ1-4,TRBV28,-,TGTGCCAGCAGTCCACTTGCAACTAATGAAAAACTGTTTTTT,CASSPLATNEKLFF
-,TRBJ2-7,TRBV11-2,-,TGTGCCAGCAGCTTAAGACTAGATCTAGCCGAGCAGTACTTC,CASSLRLDLAEQYF
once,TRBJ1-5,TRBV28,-,TGTGCCAGCAGTTCCCCCCGAACGAAGGGGCAGCCCCAGCATTTT,CASSSPRTKGQPQHF
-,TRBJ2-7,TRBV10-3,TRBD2,TGTGCCATCCGGGCAGCGGGAGAATCCTACGAGCAGTACTTC,CAIRAAGESYEQYF
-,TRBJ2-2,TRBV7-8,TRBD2,TGTGCCAGCAGCTACGGACTAGCGGGAATCGGGGAGCTGTTTTTT,CASSYGLAGIGELFF
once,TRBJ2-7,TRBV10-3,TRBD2,TGTGCCATCAGCGGACTAGCGGGATCCTGGAGCTCCTACGAGCAGTACTTC,CAISGLAGSWSSYEQYF
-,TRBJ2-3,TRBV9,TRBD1,TGTGCCAGCAGCGTTGCATGGACAGGGGGCACAGATACGCAGTATTTT,CASSVAWTGGTDTQYF
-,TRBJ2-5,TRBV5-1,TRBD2,TGCGCCAGCAGCTTGGAAGGGACTAGCGAAGAGACCCAGTACTTC,CASSLEGTSEETQYF
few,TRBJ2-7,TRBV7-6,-,TGTGCCAGCAGCTTAACGGCCAGGACATACGAGCAGTACTTC,CASSLTARTYEQYF
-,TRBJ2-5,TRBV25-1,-,TGTGCCAGCAGTGAACCAGGAATCCAAGAGACCCAGTACTTC,CASSEPGIQETQYF
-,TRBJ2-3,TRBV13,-,TGTGCCAGCAGCTCCGGGACTGGCGCTAGCACAGATACGCAGTATTTT,CASSSGTGASTDTQYF
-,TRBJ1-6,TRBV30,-,TGTGCCTGGAGTACAGGGACAAATTCACCCCTCCACTTT,CAWSTGTNSPLHF
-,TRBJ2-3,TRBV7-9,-,TGTGCCAGCAGCTTAGGGACAGCAGATACGCAGTATTTT,CASSLGTADTQYF
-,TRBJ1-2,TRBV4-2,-,TGTGCCAGCAGCCAGTCCATGGGCCTCCCTTCAAACTATGGCTACACCTTC,CASSQSMGLPSNYGYTF
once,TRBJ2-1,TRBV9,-,TGTGCCAGCAGCCATCAACTAGAGAACAATGAGCAGTTCTTC,CASSHQLENNEQFF
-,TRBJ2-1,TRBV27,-,TGTGCCAGCAGTTTAAGCACGCATTACAATGAGCAGTTCTTC,CASSLSTHYNEQFF
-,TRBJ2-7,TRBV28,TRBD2,TGTGCCAGCAGACGCCGGATCACCTGGACTAGCGGCAGAACGAGCTCCTACGAGCAGTACTTC,CASRRRITWTSGRTSSYEQYF
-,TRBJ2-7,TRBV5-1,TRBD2,TGCGCCAGCAGCTTGGGAGTTACACTAGCGGGAAGATCCTACGAGCAGTACTTC,CASSLGVTLAGRSYEQYF
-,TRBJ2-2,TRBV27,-,TGTGCCAGCAGTTTGTTCGCGAACACCGGGGAGCTGTTTTTT,CASSLFANTGELFF
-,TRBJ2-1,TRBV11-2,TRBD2,TGTGCCAGCGGGTCGATGGGCGGGAGATGGAATGAGCAGTTCTTC,CASGSMGGRWNEQFF
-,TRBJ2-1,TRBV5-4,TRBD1,TGTGCCAGCAGCTTGGCCGGGACAGGATACAATGAGCAGTTCTTC,CASSLAGTGYNEQFF
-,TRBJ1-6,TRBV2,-,TGTGCCAGCAGTGAATACAGGGTTTCACCCCTCCACTTT,CASSEYRVSPLHF